The text below deals with one T cell receptor beta chain. Antigen unknown. These data originate in a study of Tregs in tolerant kidney transplant recipients. The method was immunoSEQ multiplex PCR; TCRdb's version includes in-frame clones alone and lacks a portion of them. The table shows 90,000 or so clones, with approximately 90% occurring only once. Thawed PBMCs were FACS-sorted into unstimulated CD4+CD25+CD127- regulatory T cells, CD4+CD25- non-regulatory cells, CD4 and CD8 cells. V lost 1 base and J lost 3; bases outside the gene matches: 2. The CDR3 length is 14 residues. Germline-derived CDR1 and CDR2 are SGHAT and FQNNGV. General observations from the study: Activated donor B cell expansion appeared to reveal the most relevant donor-specific TCRbeta repertoire. Biological reproducibility was not directly addressed in this study. Few patients were studied, so findings need validation in larger groups.

This clonotype was sampled from a human donor in good health. The sequenced sample consisted of CD8+ T cells from blood. V usage is TRBV11-2 and J usage is TRBJ1-2; TRBD1 matches 7 bases. The CDR3 DNA sequence: TGTGCCAGCAGCTTAGCTGGGACAGACTATGGCTACACCTTC. This codes for CASSLAGTDYGYTF.